Below are 4 T cell receptor beta chains sequenced from a single sample in a study of response to subunit inactivated influenza vaccine. From the RT-PCR reads, TCRdb called clonotypes with MiXCR, one entry per CDR3 protein. This table holds hundreds of thousands of distinct CDR3 sequences, 10% to 12% found once. Separately, the same data were catalogued under a study of T cells expressing NK-cell markers. This second study notes: In generating TCR beta cDNA, 5'RACE template switching with UMIs was used.

The starting material was PBMCs from blood, obtained on the day of vaccination. The source of these receptors is a man aged 50 to 59 who received an inactivated influenza vaccine.

This clonotype is large in the sample. The chain uses TRBV5-1 and TRBJ2-3; 12 positions agree with TRBD2. The trim removed 7 bases at V and 0 bases at J, leaving 6 bases unmatched. Germline lookup yields CDR1 SGHRS and CDR2 YFSETQ. This CDR3 has 16 residues. CDR3 nucleotides: TGCGCCAGCCGGACTAGCGGGGCCCCTAGCACAGATACGCAGTATTTT. Its protein product is CASRTSGAPSTDTQYF.

This clonotype was seen only a few times. V is TRBV3-1 and J is TRBJ2-7; the D gene is possibly TRBD2 (6 bases). The V end lost 0 bases, the J end lost 3 bases, and 15 bases lay between the germline ends. CDR3 size: 16 residues. CDR1 is LGHDT and CDR2 is YNNKEL in the germline V gene (reference sequence). The CDR3 region has the DNA TGTGCCAGCAGCCAAGATCGGGGGAATCTAATCTACGAGCAGTACTTC. Encoded protein: CASSQDRGNLIYEQYF.

The genes are TRBV4-1 and TRBJ1-1; 9 nucleotides line up with TRBD1. The V segment lost 4 bases and the J segment 3 bases; nucleotides outside the gene matches: 6. The germline V gene encodes CDR1 MGHRA and CDR2 YSYEKL. The CDR3 has 15 residues. As DNA, the CDR3 is TGCGCCAGCAGCCGCGGGACAGGGCGAGACACTGAAGCTTTCTTT. It codes for CASSRGTGRDTEAFF.

This clonotype was detected ten times or more. The chain couples TRBV7-2 to TRBJ2-5, with TRBD2 identical over 11 bases. Losses at the gene ends were 5 bases for V and 6 bases for J; bases not matched to a gene: 8. Germline lookup yields CDR1 SGHTA and CDR2 FQGNSA. This CDR3 has 15 amino acids. CDR3 DNA sequence: TGTGCCAGCAGCGACGATCTAGCGGGGGGAAAGACCCAGTACTTC. Its translation: CASSDDLAGGKTQYF.